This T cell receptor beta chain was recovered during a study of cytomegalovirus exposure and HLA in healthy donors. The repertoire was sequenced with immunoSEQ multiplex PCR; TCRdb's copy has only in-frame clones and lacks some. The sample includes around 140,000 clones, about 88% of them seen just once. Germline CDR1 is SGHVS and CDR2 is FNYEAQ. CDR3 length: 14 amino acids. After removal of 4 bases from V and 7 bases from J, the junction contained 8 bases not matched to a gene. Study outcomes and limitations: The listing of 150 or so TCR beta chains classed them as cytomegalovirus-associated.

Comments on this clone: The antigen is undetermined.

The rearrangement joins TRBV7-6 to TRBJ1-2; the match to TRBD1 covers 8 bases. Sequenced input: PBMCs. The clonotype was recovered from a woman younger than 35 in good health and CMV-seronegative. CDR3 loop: CASSSGTGFVGYTF. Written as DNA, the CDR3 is TGTGCCAGCAGCTCCGGGACAGGTTTCGTTGGCTACACCTTC.